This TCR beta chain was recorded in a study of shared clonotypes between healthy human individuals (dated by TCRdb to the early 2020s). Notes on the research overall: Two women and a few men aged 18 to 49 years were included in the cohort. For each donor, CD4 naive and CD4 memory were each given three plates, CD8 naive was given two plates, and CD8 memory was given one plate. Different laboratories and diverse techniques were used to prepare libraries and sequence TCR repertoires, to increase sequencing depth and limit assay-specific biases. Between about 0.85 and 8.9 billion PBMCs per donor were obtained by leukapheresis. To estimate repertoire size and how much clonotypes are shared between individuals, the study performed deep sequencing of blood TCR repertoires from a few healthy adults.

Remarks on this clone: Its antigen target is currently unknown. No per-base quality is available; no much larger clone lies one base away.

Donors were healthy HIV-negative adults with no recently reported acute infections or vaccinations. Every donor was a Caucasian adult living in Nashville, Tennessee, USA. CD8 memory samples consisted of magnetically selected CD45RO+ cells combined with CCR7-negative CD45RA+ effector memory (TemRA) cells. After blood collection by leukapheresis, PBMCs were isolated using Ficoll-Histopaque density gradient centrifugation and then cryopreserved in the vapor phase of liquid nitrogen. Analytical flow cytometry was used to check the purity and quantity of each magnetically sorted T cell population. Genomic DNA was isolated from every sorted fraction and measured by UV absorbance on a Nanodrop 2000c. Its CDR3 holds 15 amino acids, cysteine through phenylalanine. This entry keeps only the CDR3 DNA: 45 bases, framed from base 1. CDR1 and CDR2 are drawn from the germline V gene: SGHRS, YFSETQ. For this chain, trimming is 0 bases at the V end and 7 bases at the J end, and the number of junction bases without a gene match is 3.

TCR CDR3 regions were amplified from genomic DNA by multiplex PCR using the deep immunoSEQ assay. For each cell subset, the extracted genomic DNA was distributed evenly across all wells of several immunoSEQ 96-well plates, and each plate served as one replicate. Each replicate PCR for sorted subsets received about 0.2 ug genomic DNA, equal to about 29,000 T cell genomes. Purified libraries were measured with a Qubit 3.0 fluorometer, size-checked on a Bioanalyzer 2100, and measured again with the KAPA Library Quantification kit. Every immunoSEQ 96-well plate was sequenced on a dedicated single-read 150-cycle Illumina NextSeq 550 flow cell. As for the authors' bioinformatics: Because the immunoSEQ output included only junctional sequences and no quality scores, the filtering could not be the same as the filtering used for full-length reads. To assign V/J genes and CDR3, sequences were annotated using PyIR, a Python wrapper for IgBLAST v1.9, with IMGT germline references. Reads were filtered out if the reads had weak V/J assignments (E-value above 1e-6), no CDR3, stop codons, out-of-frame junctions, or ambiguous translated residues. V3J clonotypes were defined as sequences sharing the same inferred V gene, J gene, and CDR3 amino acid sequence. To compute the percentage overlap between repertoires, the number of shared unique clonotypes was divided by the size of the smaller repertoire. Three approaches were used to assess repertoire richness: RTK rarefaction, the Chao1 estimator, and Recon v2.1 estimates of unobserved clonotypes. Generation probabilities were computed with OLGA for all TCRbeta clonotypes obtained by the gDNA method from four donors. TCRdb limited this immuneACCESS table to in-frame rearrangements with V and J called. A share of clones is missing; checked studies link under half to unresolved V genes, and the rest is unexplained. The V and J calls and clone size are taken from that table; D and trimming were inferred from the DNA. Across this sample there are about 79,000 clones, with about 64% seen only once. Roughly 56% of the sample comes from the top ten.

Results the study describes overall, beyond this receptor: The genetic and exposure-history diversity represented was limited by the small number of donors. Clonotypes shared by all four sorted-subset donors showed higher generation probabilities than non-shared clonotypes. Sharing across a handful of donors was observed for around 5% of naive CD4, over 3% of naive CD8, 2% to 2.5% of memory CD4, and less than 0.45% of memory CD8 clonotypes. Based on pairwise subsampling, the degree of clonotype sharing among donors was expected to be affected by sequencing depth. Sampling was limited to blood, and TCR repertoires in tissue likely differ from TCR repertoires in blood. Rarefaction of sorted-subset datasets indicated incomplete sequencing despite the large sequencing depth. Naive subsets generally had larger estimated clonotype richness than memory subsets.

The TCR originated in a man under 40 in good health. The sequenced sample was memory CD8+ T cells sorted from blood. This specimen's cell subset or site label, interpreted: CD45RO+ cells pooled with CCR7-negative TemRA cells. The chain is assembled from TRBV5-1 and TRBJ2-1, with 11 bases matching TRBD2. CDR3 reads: CASSLVAGGPNEQFF. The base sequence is TGCGCCAGCAGCTTGGTAGCGGGAGGGCCAAATGAGCAGTTCTTC.